A single sample gave rise to the 8 T cell receptor beta chains below, sequenced in a study of cytomegalovirus exposure and HLA in healthy donors. The PCR made use of 60 Vbeta and 13 Jbeta primers. Clones were read by immunoSEQ multiplex PCR, and TCRdb kept only the in-frame ones, dropping some. In the table there are 130,000 to 150,000 clones, 70% to 80% of which are singletons. Specimen: PBMCs. Receptors were obtained from a man aged 18 to 29 in good health and CMV-seronegative.

This chain connects TRBV2 to TRBJ2-3; 7 bases are a match to TRBD2. This CDR3 contains 15 residues. Germline assignment: CDR1 SNHLY and CDR2 FYNNEI. J gave up 3 bases and V 8 bases, and 11 bases lay outside the gene matches. CDR3 DNA sequence: TGTGCCAGCTTGTTAGAGCGGGGTAGGACAGATACGCAGTATTTT. It encodes CASLLERGRTDTQYF.

This clone was picked up a small number of times. The rearrangement uses TRBV18 and TRBJ2-7, with 7 bases fitting TRBD1. Unmatched junction bases numbered 8, after V lost 3 bases and J lost 3 bases. CDR3 size: 15 residues. Germline-derived CDR1 and CDR2 are KGHSH and LQKENI. In nucleotides, the CDR3 is TGTGCCAGCTCACCTCAGGGGGACGTACGCTACGAGCAGTACTTC. This translates into CASSPQGDVRYEQYF.

The chain uses TRBV5-1 and TRBJ2-2; D perhaps matches TRBD2 (5 bases). CDR1 is SGHRS and CDR2 is YFSETQ in the germline V gene. Trimming took off 1 base at V and 3 bases at J, with 13 bases between the two ends. The CDR3 runs to 16 residues. CDR3 sequence: CASSLSLGRDTGELFF. The CDR3 nucleotides are TGCGCCAGCAGCTTGTCTCTAGGGCGGGACACCGGGGAGCTGTTTTTT. Drawing the rest from reference TRBV5-1 and TRBJ2-2, the complete variable domain is KAGVTQTPRYLIKTRGQQVTLSCSPISGHRSVSWYQQTPGQGLQFLFEYFSETQRNKGNFPGRFSGRQFSNSRSEMNVSTLELGDSALYLCASSLSLGRDTGELFFGEGSRLTVL.

V and J are TRBV14 and TRBJ2-1, with D perhaps TRBD2 (5 bases). CDR3 length equals 17 residues. CDR1 and CDR2 (germline): SGHDN, FVKESK. The V gene lost 1 base and the J gene lost 4 bases, with 17 bases spanning the gap. CDR3: CASSQVPRDPLYNEQFF. Here the CDR3 DNA reads TGTGCCAGCAGCCAAGTTCCCCGGGATCCCCTGTACAATGAGCAGTTCTTC. The variable domain in full, completed from reference TRBV14 and TRBJ2-1, reads EAGVTQFPSHSVIEKGQTVTLRCDPISGHDNLYWYRRVMGKEIKFLLHFVKESKQDESGMPNNRFLAERTGGTYSTLKVQPAELEDSGVYFCASSQVPRDPLYNEQFFGPGTRLTVL.

The V and J genes are TRBV19 and TRBJ2-1, with 9 bases matching TRBD2. The CDR3 extends over 15 amino acids. Looked up from germline, CDR1 is LNHDA and CDR2 is SQIVND (reference sequence). V shed 2 bases, J shed 2 bases, and the junction held 1 base outside the gene matches. CDR3 DNA: TGTGCCAGTAGTATACAGCGGGGGGCCTACAATGAGCAGTTCTTC. Protein product: CASSIQRGAYNEQFF. Based on the CDR3 plus reference TRBV19 and TRBJ2-1, the full variable domain is DGGITQSPKYLFRKEGQNVTLSCEQNLNHDAMYWYRQDPGQGLRLIYYSQIVNDFQKGDIAEGYSVSREKKESFPLTVTSAQKNPTAFYLCASSIQRGAYNEQFFGPGTRLTVL.

The V call is TRBV12-5, the J call TRBJ2-5, with a tentative D call TRBD1 (5 bases). The DNA end is more similar to TRBJ2-7, so the J call may be wrong. The length of the CDR3 is 14 residues. Germline CDR1 and CDR2: LGHNT and FRNRAP. In DNA form, the CDR3 reads TGTGCTAGTACCCTGGGGCCCAGACATTACGAGCAGTACTTC. It specifies CASTLGPRHYEQYF.

The chain combines TRBV5-3 with TRBJ2-1; 7 bases align to TRBD2. TRBV5-3 is classed as an ORF, of uncertain function. The trim removed 2 bases at V and 8 bases at J, leaving 10 bases unmatched. The CDR3 totals 15 residues. The chain's CDR3 is CARSFTAGAVDEQFF. The CDR3 DNA reads as TGTGCCAGAAGCTTCACTGCGGGAGCGGTCGATGAGCAGTTCTTC.

The rearrangement links TRBV27 to TRBJ2-1; possible D gene TRBD2, 6 bases. Germline V gene data show CDR1 as MNHEY and CDR2 as SMNVEV (reference sequence). The V and J ends lost 6 bases and 9 bases respectively, with 21 bases between them. The CDR3 consists of 15 residues. The CDR3 nucleotides read TGTGCCAGCAGCCTACTGGGACCGCGGCGGGGTGAGCAGTTCTTC. Translation: CASSLLGPRRGEQFF.